This TCR beta chain was captured by sequencing in a study of blood T cell repertoires in COVID-19. At the level of the study: The study drew acute and convalescent COVID-19 samples from the United States, Italy and Spain. PBMCs, B-cell-depleted T cells, or T cells provided the cDNA or gDNA that made up the material.

Germline CDR1 SQVTM, CDR2 ANQGSEA. V trimming: 2 bases; J trimming: 5 bases; junction bases outside the gene matches: 10. The CDR3 is 15 residues long. The authors' processing: Nucleated cell counts were estimated from reference gene primer amplification. Measured with immunoSEQ multiplex PCR; TCRdb has only the in-frame clones, and not every one. V and J calls and clone size are copied from that table; D and trimming were computed from the DNA. The repertoire consists of about 84,000 clones, with around 82% occurring once and the leading ten covering around 36%. The chain recombines TRBV29-1 with TRBJ1-1; 8 nucleotides line up with TRBD1. Sequenced sample: peripheral blood. The sequence was obtained from a man aged 80 or over with active or convalescent COVID-19. This chain's CDR3 is CSVEQLGQGITEAFF. The CDR3 DNA sequence: TGCAGCGTTGAACAACTAGGACAGGGCATTACTGAAGCTTTCTTT.